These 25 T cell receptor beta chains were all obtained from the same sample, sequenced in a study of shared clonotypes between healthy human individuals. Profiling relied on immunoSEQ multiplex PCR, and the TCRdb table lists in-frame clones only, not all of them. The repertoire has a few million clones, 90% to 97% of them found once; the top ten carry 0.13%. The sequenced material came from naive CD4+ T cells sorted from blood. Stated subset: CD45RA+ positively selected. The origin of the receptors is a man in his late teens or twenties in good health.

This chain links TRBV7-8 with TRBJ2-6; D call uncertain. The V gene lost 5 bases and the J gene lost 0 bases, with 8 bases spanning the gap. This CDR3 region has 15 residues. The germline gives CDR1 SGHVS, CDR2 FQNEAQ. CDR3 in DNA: TGTGCCAGCAGCCTGGTCAACTCTGGGGCCAACGTCCTGACTTTC. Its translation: CASSLVNSGANVLTF.

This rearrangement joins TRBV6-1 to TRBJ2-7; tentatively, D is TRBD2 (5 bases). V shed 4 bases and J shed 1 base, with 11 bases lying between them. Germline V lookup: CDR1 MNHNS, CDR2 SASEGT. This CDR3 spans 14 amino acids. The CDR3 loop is CASSVASGSYEQYF. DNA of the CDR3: TGTGCCAGCAGTGTAGCGAGCGGTTCCTACGAGCAGTACTTC.

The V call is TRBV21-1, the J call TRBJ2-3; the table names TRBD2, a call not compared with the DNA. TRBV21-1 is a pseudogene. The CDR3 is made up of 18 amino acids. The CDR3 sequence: CASSKGTAVATSTDTQYF. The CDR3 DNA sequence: TGTGCCAGCAGCAAAGGGACGGCGGTAGCGACTAGCACAGATACGCAGTATTTT.

CDR3 in DNA: TGCGCCAGCAGGCCTAGCGGGAGAGACACAGATACGCAGTATTTT. Its protein product is CASRPSGRDTDTQYF. The chain uses TRBV10-1 and TRBJ2-3, with 10 nucleotides matching TRBD2. Germline CDR1 and CDR2: WNHNN and SYGVQD (reference sequence). The CDR3 loop spans 15 amino acids. The V and J ends lost 6 bases and 2 bases, in that order; junction bases with no gene match: 5.

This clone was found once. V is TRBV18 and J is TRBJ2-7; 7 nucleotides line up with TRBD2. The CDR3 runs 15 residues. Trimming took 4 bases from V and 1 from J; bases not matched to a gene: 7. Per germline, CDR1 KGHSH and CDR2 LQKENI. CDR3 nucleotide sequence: TGTGCCAGCTCACGGATCGAGGGACTATCCTACGAGCAGTACTTC. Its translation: CASSRIEGLSYEQYF.

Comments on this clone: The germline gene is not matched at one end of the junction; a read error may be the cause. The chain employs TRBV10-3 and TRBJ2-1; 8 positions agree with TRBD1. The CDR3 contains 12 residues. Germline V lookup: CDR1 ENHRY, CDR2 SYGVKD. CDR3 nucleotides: TGTGCCATCAGTGAGCCCGGACAGGGAGGTGTCTTC. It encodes CAISEPGQGGVF.

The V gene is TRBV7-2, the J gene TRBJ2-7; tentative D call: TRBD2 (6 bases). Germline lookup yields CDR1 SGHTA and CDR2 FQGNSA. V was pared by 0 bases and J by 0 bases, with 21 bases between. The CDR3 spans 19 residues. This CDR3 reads CASSLARGSGLINSYEQYF. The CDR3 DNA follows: TGTGCCAGCAGCTTAGCGCGTGGTAGCGGACTTATAAACTCCTACGAGCAGTACTTC. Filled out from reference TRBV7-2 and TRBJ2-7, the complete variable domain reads GAGVSQSPSNKVTEKGKDVELRCDPISGHTALYWYRQSLGQGLEFLIYFQGNSAPDKSGLPSDRFSAERTGGSVSTLTIQRTQQEDSAVYLCASSLARGSGLINSYEQYFGPGTRLTVT.

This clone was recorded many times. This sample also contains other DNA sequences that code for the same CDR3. Here the CDR3 DNA reads TGCGCCAGCAGCTTGGAGGGGGGCAATCAGCCCCAGCATTTT. This translates into CASSLEGGNQPQHF. The chain is built from TRBV5-1 and TRBJ1-5; tentatively, D is TRBD1 (6 bases). This CDR3 has 14 amino acids. The V end was cut by 0 bases, the J end by 2 bases, with 6 bases between. Per germline, CDR1 SGHRS and CDR2 YFSETQ. The whole variable domain, filled in from reference TRBV5-1 and TRBJ1-5, reads KAGVTQTPRYLIKTRGQQVTLSCSPISGHRSVSWYQQTPGQGLQFLFEYFSETQRNKGNFPGRFSGRQFSNSRSEMNVSTLELGDSALYLCASSLEGGNQPQHFGDGTRLSIL.

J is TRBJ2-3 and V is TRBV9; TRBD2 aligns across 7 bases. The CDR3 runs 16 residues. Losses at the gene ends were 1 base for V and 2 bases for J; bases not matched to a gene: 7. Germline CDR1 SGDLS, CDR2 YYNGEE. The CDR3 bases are TGTGCCAGCAGCGTAACGTCCGGACTAGTCACAGATACGCAGTATTTT. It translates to CASSVTSGLVTDTQYF.

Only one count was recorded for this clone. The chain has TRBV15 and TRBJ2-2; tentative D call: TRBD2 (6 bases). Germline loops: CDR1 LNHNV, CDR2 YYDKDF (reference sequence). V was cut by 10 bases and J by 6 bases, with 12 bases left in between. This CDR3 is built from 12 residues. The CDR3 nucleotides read TGTGCCATCCGAGGAGGGTCCGGGGAGCTGTTTTTT. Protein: CAIRGGSGELFF.

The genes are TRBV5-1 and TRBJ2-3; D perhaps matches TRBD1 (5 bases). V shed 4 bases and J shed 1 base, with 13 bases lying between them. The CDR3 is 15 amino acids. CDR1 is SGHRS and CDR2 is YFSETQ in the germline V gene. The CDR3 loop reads CASSRQGGGTDTQYF. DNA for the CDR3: TGCGCCAGCAGCCGGCAGGGCGGAGGCACAGATACGCAGTATTTT. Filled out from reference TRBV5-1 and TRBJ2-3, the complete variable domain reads KAGVTQTPRYLIKTRGQQVTLSCSPISGHRSVSWYQQTPGQGLQFLFEYFSETQRNKGNFPGRFSGRQFSNSRSEMNVSTLELGDSALYLCASSRQGGGTDTQYFGPGTRLTVL.

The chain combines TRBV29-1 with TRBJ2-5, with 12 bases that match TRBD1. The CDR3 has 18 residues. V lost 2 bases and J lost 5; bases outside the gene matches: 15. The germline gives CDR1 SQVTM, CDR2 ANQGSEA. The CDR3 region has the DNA TGCAGCGTTGAACTGGGACAGGGGGCTTTCTATATGTGGGAGACCCAGTACTTC. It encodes CSVELGQGAFYMWETQYF.

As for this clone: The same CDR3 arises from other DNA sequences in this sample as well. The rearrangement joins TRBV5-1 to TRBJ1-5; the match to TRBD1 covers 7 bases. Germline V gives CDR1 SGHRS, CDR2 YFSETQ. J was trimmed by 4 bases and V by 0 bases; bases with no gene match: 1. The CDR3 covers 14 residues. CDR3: CASSLGTGNQPQHF. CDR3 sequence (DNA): TGCGCCAGCAGCTTGGGGACAGGAAATCAGCCCCAGCATTTT.

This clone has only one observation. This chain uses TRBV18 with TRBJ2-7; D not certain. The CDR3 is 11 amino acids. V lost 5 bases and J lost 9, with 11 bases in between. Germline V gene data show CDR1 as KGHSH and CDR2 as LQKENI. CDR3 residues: CASSSQVLQYF. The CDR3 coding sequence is TGTGCCAGCTCATCCCAGGTTTTGCAGTACTTC.

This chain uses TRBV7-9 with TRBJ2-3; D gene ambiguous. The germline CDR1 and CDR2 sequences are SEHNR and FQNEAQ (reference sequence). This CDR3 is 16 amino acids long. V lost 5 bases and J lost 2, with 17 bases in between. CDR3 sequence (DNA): TGTGCCAGCAGCCGATACAGACCGACTTCCACAGATACGCAGTATTTT. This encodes CASSRYRPTSTDTQYF. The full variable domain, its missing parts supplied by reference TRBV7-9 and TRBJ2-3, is DTGVSQNPRHKITKRGQNVTFRCDPISEHNRLYWYRQTLGQGPEFLTYFQNEAQLEKSRLLSDRFSAERPKGSFSTLEIQRTEQGDSAMYLCASSRYRPTSTDTQYFGPGTRLTVL.

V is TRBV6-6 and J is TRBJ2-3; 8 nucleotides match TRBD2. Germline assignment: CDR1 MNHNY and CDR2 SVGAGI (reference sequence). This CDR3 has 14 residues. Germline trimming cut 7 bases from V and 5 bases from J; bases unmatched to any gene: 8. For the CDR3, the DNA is TGTGCCAGCATACCTCGGGGGGGCCAAGATACGCAGTATTTT. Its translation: CASIPRGGQDTQYF.

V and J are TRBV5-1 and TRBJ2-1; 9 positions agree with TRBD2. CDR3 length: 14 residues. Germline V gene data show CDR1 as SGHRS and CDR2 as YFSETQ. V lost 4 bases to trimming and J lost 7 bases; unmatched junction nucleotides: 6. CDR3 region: CASSRQREVNEQFF. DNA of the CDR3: TGCGCCAGCAGCCGTCAGCGGGAGGTGAATGAGCAGTTCTTC.

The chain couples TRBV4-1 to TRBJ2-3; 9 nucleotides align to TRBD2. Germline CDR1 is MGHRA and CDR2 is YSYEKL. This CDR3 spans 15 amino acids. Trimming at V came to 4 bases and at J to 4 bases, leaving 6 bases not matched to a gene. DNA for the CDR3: TGCGCCAGCAGCCGAGAGGGCGGGGGGGCAGATACGCAGTATTTT. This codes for CASSREGGGADTQYF.

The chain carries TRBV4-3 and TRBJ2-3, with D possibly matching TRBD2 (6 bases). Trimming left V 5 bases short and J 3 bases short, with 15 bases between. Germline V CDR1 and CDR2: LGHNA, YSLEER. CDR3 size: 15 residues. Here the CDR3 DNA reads TGCGCCAGCAGCGGAGGGCCGGAGAGGACAGATACGCAGTATTTT. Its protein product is CASSGGPERTDTQYF.

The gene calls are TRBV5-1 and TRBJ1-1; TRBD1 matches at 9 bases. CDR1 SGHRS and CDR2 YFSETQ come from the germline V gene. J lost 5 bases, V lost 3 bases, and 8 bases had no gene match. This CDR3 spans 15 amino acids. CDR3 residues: CASSSRTGAVTEAFF. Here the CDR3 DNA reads TGCGCCAGCAGCTCCCGGACAGGGGCGGTTACTGAAGCTTTCTTT.

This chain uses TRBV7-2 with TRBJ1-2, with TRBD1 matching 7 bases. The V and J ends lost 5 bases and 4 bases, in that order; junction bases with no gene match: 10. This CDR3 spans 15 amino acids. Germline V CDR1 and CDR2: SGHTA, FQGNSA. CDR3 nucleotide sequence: TGTGCCAGCAGCAAAAGACAGGGCCTGGGCTATGGCTACACCTTC. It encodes CASSKRQGLGYGYTF.

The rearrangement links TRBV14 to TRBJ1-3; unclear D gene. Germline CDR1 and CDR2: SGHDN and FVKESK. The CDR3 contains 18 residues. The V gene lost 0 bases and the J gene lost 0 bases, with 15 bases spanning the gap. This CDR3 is CASSQDWPPPSSGNTIYF. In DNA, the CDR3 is TGTGCCAGCAGCCAAGATTGGCCCCCACCCAGCTCTGGAAACACCATATATTTT.

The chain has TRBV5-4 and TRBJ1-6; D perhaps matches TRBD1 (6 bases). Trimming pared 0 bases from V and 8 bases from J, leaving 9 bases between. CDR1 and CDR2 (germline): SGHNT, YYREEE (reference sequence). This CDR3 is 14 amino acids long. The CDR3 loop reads CASSLEDRDSPLHF. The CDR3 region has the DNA TGTGCCAGCAGCTTGGAGGACAGAGATTCACCCCTCCACTTT.

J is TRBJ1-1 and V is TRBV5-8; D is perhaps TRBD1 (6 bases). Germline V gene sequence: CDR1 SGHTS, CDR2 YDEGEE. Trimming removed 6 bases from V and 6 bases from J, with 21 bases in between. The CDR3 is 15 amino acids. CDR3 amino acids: CASTIGWGPSPEAFF. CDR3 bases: TGTGCCAGCACCATCGGGTGGGGGCCCAGTCCTGAAGCTTTCTTT.

CDR3 in amino acids: CASSGWGRPYNEQFF. CDR3 nucleotides: TGTGCCAGCAGCGGTTGGGGAAGACCCTACAATGAGCAGTTCTTC. The chain couples TRBV5-6 to TRBJ2-1; D is unclear. V dropped 4 bases and J dropped 2 bases, with 13 bases sitting between them. Germline V gives CDR1 SGHDT, CDR2 YYEEEE. The CDR3 consists of 15 residues.